This TCR beta chain comes out of a study of PD-1 blockade in classical Hodgkin lymphoma. The patients all showed relapse after autologous stem cell transplantation, while their brentuximab vedotin exposure varied. V lost 6 bases to trimming and J lost 1 base; unmatched junction nucleotides: 2. Germline CDR1 LNHDA, CDR2 SQIVND (reference sequence). The CDR3 covers 13 residues. Repertoires were generated with immunoSEQ multiplex PCR, while TCRdb's copy carries only in-frame clones and drops some. The sample lists around 42,000 clones, over 55% occurring once. This chain connects TRBV19 to TRBJ2-5; 7 bases are shared with TRBD1. This specimen consisted of peripheral blood mononuclear cells (PBMCs), obtained at baseline. The origin of this receptor is a human donor with classical Hodgkin lymphoma. The CDR3 sequence: CASRGTAQETQYF. In nucleotides, the CDR3 is TGTGCCAGTAGAGGGACAGCCCAAGAGACCCAGTACTTC. The complete variable domain, with remaining parts taken from reference TRBV19 and TRBJ2-5, reads DGGITQSPKYLFRKEGQNVTLSCEQNLNHDAMYWYRQDPGQGLRLIYYSQIVNDFQKGDIAEGYSVSREKKESFPLTVTSAQKNPTAFYLCASRGTAQETQYFGPGTRLLVL.